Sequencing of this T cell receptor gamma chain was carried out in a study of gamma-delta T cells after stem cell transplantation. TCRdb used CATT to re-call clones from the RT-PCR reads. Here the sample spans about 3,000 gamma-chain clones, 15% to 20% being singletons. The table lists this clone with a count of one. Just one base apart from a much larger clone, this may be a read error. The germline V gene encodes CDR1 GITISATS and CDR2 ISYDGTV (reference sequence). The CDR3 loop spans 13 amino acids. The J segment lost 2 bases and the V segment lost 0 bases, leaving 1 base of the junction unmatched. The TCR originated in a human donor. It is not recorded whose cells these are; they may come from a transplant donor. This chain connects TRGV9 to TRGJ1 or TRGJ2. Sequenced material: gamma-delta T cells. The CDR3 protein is CALWEVYYYKKLF. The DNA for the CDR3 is TGTGCCTTGTGGGAGGTGTATTATTATAAGAAACTCTTT.